The following is a T cell receptor (beta chain) sequence with its context. Germline CDR1 reads MNHEY; CDR2 reads SVGAGI. The V gene lost 2 bases and the J gene lost 12 bases, with 17 bases spanning the gap. The CDR3 extends over 14 amino acids. The age range of participants was about 18 to 95 years, with residence in about 25 US areas. Recovered status applied to Cohort 3 donors who had two consecutive negative PCRs. It also applied to those with clearance or with symptom resolution. These data are taken from a study of blood T cell repertoires in COVID-19. Study background: Researchers got acute and convalescent COVID-19 samples from the United States, Italy and Spain.

Authors' analysis steps: Amplification from reference gene primers served as the basis for estimated nucleated cell counts. Produced via immunoSEQ multiplex PCR; TCRdb's table is partial and in-frame only. V, J and clone size are those of that table, while D and trimming were read from the DNA. The sample yields 210,000 or so clones, roughly nine tenths seen once. The chain has TRBV6-5 and TRBJ2-1; no clear D gene. The sample taken for sequencing was PBMCs or T cells enriched from blood (not recorded which). The clonotype originates from a man aged 25-40 years who had recovered from COVID-19. CDR3 nucleotide sequence: TGTGCCAGCAGTTACGGGCACCCTACCGGAACGCAGTTCTTC. This gives the protein CASSYGHPTGTQFF.